These T cell receptor beta chains were read from a single sample in a study of T cell clones after liver transplantation. Produced via immunoSEQ multiplex PCR; TCRdb's table is partial and in-frame only. The data hold roughly 120,000 clones, with roughly nine tenths observed a single time. Sequencing was performed on CD4+ T cells from blood, taken 12 months after liver transplant. The origin of the receptors is a human patient who received a liver transplant. Some T cells may be transferred from the graft donor. CDR3s include the opening cysteine and the closing phenylalanine or tryptophan. A D gene is named only where the DNA matches it firmly. Size tells how often a clone was seen (once, few, many) or the class of an expanded clone, and some rows leave it out.

DNA	CDR3	length	size	J	D	V
TGTGCCACCCCCTCAAGAGAGGGCCGGAGCTCTGGAAACACCATATATTTT	CATPSREGRSSGNTIYF	17	.	TRBJ1-3	.	TRBV2
TGTGCCAGCAGTGCTAGACAGTTCTCCTACAATGAGCAGTTCTTC	CASSARQFSYNEQFF	15	.	TRBJ2-1	.	TRBV6-1
TGTGCCAGCGGCGGGACGCTTGATCAGCCCCAGCATTTT	CASGGTLDQPQHF	13	.	TRBJ1-5	.	TRBV6-1
TGCGCCAGCAGCACCGGGACAGCGCAGGTCAATGAGCAGTTCTTC	CASSTGTAQVNEQFF	15	once	TRBJ2-1	TRBD1	TRBV5-1
TGTGCCAGCAGCTTAGCGAACAGGGGCAGGGCCTGGGGCGACAATGAGCAGTTCTTC	CASSLANRGRAWGDNEQFF	19	.	TRBJ2-1	TRBD1	TRBV7-9
TGTGCCAGCCCCGCCGACAGGGGAAGGAACCCCACTGGGGCCAACGTCCTGACTTTC	CASPADRGRNPTGANVLTF	19	.	TRBJ2-6	TRBD1	TRBV6-4
TGCGCCAGCAGCCCCGGACCTAATGAGCAGTTCTTC	CASSPGPNEQFF	12	.	TRBJ2-1	.	TRBV10-1
TGTGCCAGCAGTGGCGGTAAGGCAGGGAACACTGAAGCTTTCTTT	CASSGGKAGNTEAFF	15	.	TRBJ1-1	.	TRBV6-1
TGTGCCAGCAGTCTCGGGGGTTCAATGAACACTGAAGCTTTCTTT	CASSLGGSMNTEAFF	15	.	TRBJ1-1	.	TRBV6-1
TGCGCCAGCAGACTAGCGGGCGCCAGCCAGGGCGAGCAGTACTTC	CASRLAGASQGEQYF	15	once	TRBJ2-7	TRBD2	TRBV5-1
TGTGCCAGCAGCGTAGCCCCGGGGGTTCGGCACTCCTACGAGCAGTACTTC	CASSVAPGVRHSYEQYF	17	.	TRBJ2-7	.	TRBV9
TGCGCCAGCATTAAGACAGGGGGCATAGCCGAGCAGTACTTC	CASIKTGGIAEQYF	14	.	TRBJ2-7	TRBD1	TRBV10-1
TGTGCCAGTAGTTGGCTCAACCCTGGTGGCAGCTACGAGCAGTACTTC	CASSWLNPGGSYEQYF	16	.	TRBJ2-7	.	TRBV19
TGTGCCAGCAGCCAAGTCAGGGCCGGGGAGCTGTTTTTT	CASSQVRAGELFF	13	.	TRBJ2-2	.	TRBV14
TGTGCCATCAGTGAGCGCGGGGGGGCGGACACTGAAGCTTTCTTT	CAISERGGADTEAFF	15	.	TRBJ1-1	.	TRBV10-3
TGTGCCAGCAGCTTCGAAAGACAGGGGGCGATATTCTTT	CASSFERQGAIFF	13	.	TRBJ1-1	TRBD1	TRBV7-2
TGTGCCAGCAGCTTCGTTCGCATCCCCCCGGGGGATACGCAGTATTTT	CASSFVRIPPGDTQYF	16	.	TRBJ2-3	.	TRBV11-3
TGTGCCAGCTCACGTAGCCGGGACAGGGTTGGTGAAAAACTGTTTTTT	CASSRSRDRVGEKLFF	16	.	TRBJ1-4	TRBD1	TRBV18
TGTGCCAGCAGCTTGGAGAGGGGCTACGAGCAGTACTTC	CASSLERGYEQYF	13	.	TRBJ2-7	.	TRBV5-8
TGTGCCAGCAGCCCCAGCGGGAACACCGGGGAGCTGTTTTTT	CASSPSGNTGELFF	14	.	TRBJ2-2	.	TRBV7-3
TGTGCCAGTAGTATCAGGGTCGACACTGAAGCTTTCTTT	CASSIRVDTEAFF	13	.	TRBJ1-1	.	TRBV19
TGCGCCAGCAGCCTAGGGACTAGCGGGAGTTTTGTATACGAGCAGTACTTC	CASSLGTSGSFVYEQYF	17	.	TRBJ2-7	TRBD2	TRBV5-1
TGTGCCAGCAGCTCCCAACCGGGTTCCCAAGAGACCCAGTACTTC	CASSSQPGSQETQYF	15	once	TRBJ2-5	.	TRBV7-3
TGTGCCATCAGAGAATACGGGCGCACTGAAGCTTTCTTT	CAIREYGRTEAFF	13	.	TRBJ1-1	.	TRBV10-3
TGTGCCAGCACGGCCCTAGGAGCTTCCTATGGCTACACCTTC	CASTALGASYGYTF	14	.	TRBJ1-2	.	TRBV27
TGTGCCAGCAGTACAGAGGGTATTCAGCCCCAGCATTTT	CASSTEGIQPQHF	13	.	TRBJ1-5	.	TRBV2
TGCGCCAGCAGCTCACAGGGGTTGGTTGAGGAGACCCAGTACTTC	CASSSQGLVEETQYF	15	once	TRBJ2-5	TRBD1	TRBV5-1
TGTGCCAGCAGCTTAGCTGCGACAGATACGCAGTATTTT	CASSLAATDTQYF	13	once	TRBJ2-3	.	TRBV7-6
TGCAGCGTAGATGACAGGGGACTAGAAGCTTTCTTT	CSVDDRGLEAFF	12	.	TRBJ1-1	TRBD1	TRBV29-1
TGCGCCAGCAGTGATACCAGGGCCAACTATGGCTACACCTTC	CASSDTRANYGYTF	14	.	TRBJ1-2	.	TRBV10-2
TGTGCCAGTAGTAGCGGGGACGCCGGTGACAATGAGCAGTTCTTC	CASSSGDAGDNEQFF	15	few	TRBJ2-1	.	TRBV19
TGTGCCAGCAGCCGACCGCTTGGTGAAGCTTTCTTT	CASSRPLGEAFF	12	.	TRBJ1-1	.	TRBV5-8
TGCGCCAGCAGCTCGGGCGCCAGGGGGCTCGGGTACACGCAGTATTTT	CASSSGARGLGYTQYF	16	.	TRBJ2-3	TRBD1	TRBV5-1
TGTGCCAGTAGTATAGCGACACCTGGGGCCAACGTCCTGACTTTC	CASSIATPGANVLTF	15	once	TRBJ2-6	.	TRBV19
TGCAGCGTGGAGATTGACACAAACTACGAGCAGTACTTC	CSVEIDTNYEQYF	13	.	TRBJ2-7	.	TRBV29-1
TGTGCCAGCAGCTTAGCGGGGACAGGGACCACTGAAGCTTTCTTT	CASSLAGTGTTEAFF	15	.	TRBJ1-1	TRBD1	TRBV11-2
TGCGCCAGCAGCCAAGAGACAGGGGTTGCCGGGGAGCTGTTTTTT	CASSQETGVAGELFF	15	.	TRBJ2-2	TRBD1	TRBV4-3
TGTGCCAGCAGCCCGAGGAGTCTGAGCACAGATACGCAGTATTTT	CASSPRSLSTDTQYF	15	.	TRBJ2-3	.	TRBV6-4
TGCAGCGTTGAAAGTGGGCAGTCTCGGGGCTACACCTTC	CSVESGQSRGYTF	13	.	TRBJ1-2	.	TRBV29-1